The clone carrying this T cell receptor beta chain was counted many times. Its antigen is unidentified. The CDR3 has 11 amino acids. The V gene lost 5 bases and the J gene lost 14 bases, with 13 bases spanning the gap. From germline, CDR1 is MNHEY and CDR2 SMNVEV (reference sequence). Libraries of TCR beta came from iRepertoire HTBI primers plus Arm-PCR of CDR3 regions. In the authors' methods: Identification of gene segments yielded more than 55 TRBV and 14 to 15 TRBJ across samples. TCRdb processed the multiplex PCR reads anew with MiXCR; each CDR3 protein has one entry. These V and J calls derive from TCRdb rather than the authors' analysis. The sample holds 350,000 to 500,000 distinct CDR3 sequences, 15% to 20% seen once. The record originates from a study of regulatory T cells in long-lasting Graves disease. Study findings and constraints: Persistent cases favored TRBV28, TRBJ1-2 and TRBJ2-5.

Documented time point: newly diagnosed GD, antithyroid drugs for less than 3 months. Researchers made the TCR library from RNA that was extracted from PBMCs. The sample was also linked to a second study, of T cells in Graves' hyperthyroidism and ophthalmopathy. According to that study: TCR CDR3 regions were first amplified by RT-PCR with HTBI primers.

The rearrangement links TRBV27 to TRBJ2-1, with D perhaps TRBD1 or TRBD2 (6 bases each). This specimen consisted of peripheral blood mononuclear cells (PBMCs), obtained at new diagnosis, from a patient treated with antithyroid drugs. This receptor was taken from a woman under 40 with Graves disease. CDR3 sequence: CASSGGRIEFF. CDR3 in DNA: TGTGCCAGCAGTGGGGGGCGCATAGAGTTCTTC.